What follows are 19 T cell receptor beta chains derived from one specimen sequenced in a study of T cell clonality in common variable immunodeficiency. Measured with immunoSEQ multiplex PCR; TCRdb has only the in-frame clones, and not every one. The table lists approximately 40,000 clones, with no singletons. Input material: peripheral blood mononuclear cells. The receptors were gathered from a person aged 18-70 years in good health.

This clone was seen repeatedly, ten times or more. The CDR3 end lies 3 residues beyond the end of the read and is filled in from the germline J gene. J is TRBJ2-7 and V is TRBV19, with D perhaps matching TRBD1 (6 bases). V was trimmed by 5 bases and J by 2 bases, leaving 19 bases between them. CDR1 is LNHDA and CDR2 is SQIVND in the germline V gene (reference sequence). CDR3 length equals 16 residues. CDR3 bases read: TGTGCCAGTAGTCTTTATGCCGGGACACTAGCCTACGAG. It is translated as CASSLYAGTLAYE. The entire CDR3 protein is CASSLYAGTLAYEQYF. The full variable domain, its missing parts supplied by reference TRBV19 and TRBJ2-7, is DGGITQSPKYLFRKEGQNVTLSCEQNLNHDAMYWYRQDPGQGLRLIYYSQIVNDFQKGDIAEGYSVSREKKESFPLTVTSAQKNPTAFYLCASSLYAGTLAYEQYFGPGTRLTVT.

This clone was seen ten or more times. Read sequence stops 3 residues before the CDR3 end, and the germline J gene provides the missing end. This sequence joins TRBV20-1 and TRBJ1-1; possibly TRBD1 for D (6 bases). The V and J ends lost 0 bases and 4 bases respectively, with 15 bases between them. This CDR3 spans 15 amino acids. Looked up from germline, CDR1 is DFQATT and CDR2 is SNEGSKA (reference sequence). Partial CDR3 DNA: TGCAGTGCTAGAGAAGGGGGGGGTATCGGCACTGAA. It codes for CSAREGGGIGTE. The whole CDR3 protein is CSAREGGGIGTEAFF.

This clone was counted a few times. The read falls 3 residues short of the CDR3 end, and the missing part is taken from the germline J gene. The gene calls are TRBV5-1 and TRBJ2-3; D unresolved. CDR3 length: 15 amino acids. CDR1 is SGHRS, CDR2 YFSETQ, per germline. The CDR3 DNA, read in part, is TGCGCCAGCAGCATCGGCCCGGGTAGCAATCAGCCG. It encodes CASSIGPGSNQP. The full CDR3 protein reads CASSIGPGSNQPQYF.

This clone was detected a few times. The CDR3 is cut off 3 residues early in the read; its end comes from the germline J gene. The chain combines TRBV6-4 with TRBJ1-4; 10 bases fit TRBD1. The CDR3 totals 18 residues. The germline gives CDR1 MRHNA, CDR2 SNTAGT. Trimming removed 2 bases from V and 3 bases from J; junction bases left unmatched: 9. The CDR3 DNA, read in part, is TGTGCCAGCAGTGACAGACAGGGGGCGCGGGGGTCTAATGAAAAA. It is translated as CASSDRQGARGSNEK. The full CDR3 protein reads CASSDRQGARGSNEKLFF.

Remarks on this clone: The sequence runs out 3 residues before the end of the CDR3; the remainder is reconstructed from the germline J gene. This specimen includes other DNA sequences encoding the same CDR3. This rearrangement joins TRBV19 to TRBJ2-7; D is possibly TRBD2 (5 bases). Per germline, CDR1 LNHDA and CDR2 SQIVND (reference sequence). V was trimmed by 2 bases and J by 4 bases, leaving 15 bases between them. This CDR3 contains 15 residues. Partial CDR3 DNA: TGTGCCAGTAGTATAAGCGGAATGACGGGATACGAG. It codes for CASSISGMTGYE. The whole CDR3 is CASSISGMTGYEQYF.

This clone was seen at least ten times. The read falls 3 residues short of the CDR3 end, and the missing part is taken from the germline J gene. The chain carries TRBV5-6 and TRBJ2-1; the D gene is possibly TRBD2 (6 bases). The CDR3 runs 15 residues. Germline values: CDR1 SGHDT, CDR2 YYEEEE. The V end was cut by 4 bases, the J end by 6 bases, with 17 bases between. The CDR3: CASSPPGLFLNEQFF. CDR3 DNA (partial): TGTGCCAGCAGCCCCCCGGGACTTTTCCTCAATGAG.

This clone has a count of ten or more. Sequencing ends 3 residues short of the CDR3 end; the germline J gene provides the rest. This chain connects TRBV7-2 to TRBJ2-4; 7 nucleotides align to TRBD2. Germline CDR1 SGHTA, CDR2 FQGNSA. V gave up 6 bases and J gave up 6 bases; unmatched junction bases: 8. This CDR3 contains 14 residues. The CDR3 is CASRVLAASNIQYF. Incomplete CDR3 DNA: TGTGCCAGCAGGGTGCTAGCGGCTTCAAACATT.

This clone qualifies as medium-sized (0.01 to 0.1%). The read terminates 3 residues before the CDR3 end, so the remaining end is supplied by the germline J gene. V and J are TRBV10-3 and TRBJ2-2; TRBD2 matches 13 bases. Per the germline V gene, CDR1 is ENHRY and CDR2 is SYGVKD. The V segment lost 8 bases and the J segment 4 bases; nucleotides outside the gene matches: 10. The CDR3 contains 17 residues. Incomplete CDR3 DNA: TGTGCCATCTTGAGAACTAGCGGGAGGGTTGGCACCGGGGAG. Translated: CAILRTSGRVGTGE. The whole CDR3 protein reads CAILRTSGRVGTGELFF.

This clone was seen more than once but under ten times. The read ends 3 residues early relative to the CDR3; the germline J gene fills the gap. The chain couples TRBV7-9 to TRBJ2-7; 9 bases map to TRBD1. CDR3 length: 14 residues. J was trimmed by 4 bases and V by 6 bases; bases with no gene match: 7. Germline V gene data show CDR1 as SEHNR and CDR2 as FQNEAQ (reference sequence). The CDR3 DNA, read in part, is TGTGCCAGCAGTACCGGGACAGGGAAGTACGAG. Translating gives CASSTGTGKYE. In full, the CDR3 reads CASSTGTGKYEQYF.

CDR3 DNA, as far as it was read: TGTGCCAGCAGTCCCCCTGGAGCGGGCGAC. This codes for CASSPPGAGD. The full CDR3 is CASSPPGAGDYTF. The rearrangement joins TRBV2 to TRBJ1-2; D gene unclear. The sequence runs out 3 residues before the end of the CDR3; the remainder is reconstructed from the germline J gene. The CDR3 sequence is 13 residues long. Germline assignment: CDR1 SNHLY and CDR2 FYNNEI.

In its sample, this clone was seen many times. The observed sequence ends 3 residues before the CDR3 terminus, with the missing tail filled in from the germline J gene. This chain connects TRBV18 to TRBJ2-7; TRBD1 is a possible D gene (5 bases). Germline-derived CDR1 and CDR2 are KGHSH and LQKENI. The CDR3 is 14 amino acids. The V and J ends lost 4 bases and 2 bases respectively, with 12 bases between them. The sequenced part of the CDR3 DNA is TGTGCCAGCTCACGACAGCAAGAACCCTACGAG. Its protein is CASSRQQEPYE. The entire CDR3 protein reads CASSRQQEPYEQYF.

There are many counts of this clone. Coverage ceases 3 residues before the CDR3 finishes, and the germline J gene fills in the end. The chain joins TRBV30 to TRBJ1-5; the D is unclear. The V gene's germline CDR1 is GTSNPN and CDR2 SVGIG (reference sequence). Trimming removed 2 bases at V and 5 bases at J, with 10 bases between. CDR3 length equals 13 residues. The part of the CDR3 DNA that was read is TGTGCCTGGAGTCTCAGTAACGATCAGCCC. Translating it yields CAWSLSNDQP. The whole CDR3 protein is CAWSLSNDQPQHF.

With respect to this clone: This sequence may be a read error, since a much larger clone differs from it by one base. Coverage ceases 3 residues before the CDR3 finishes, and the germline J gene fills in the end. The chain couples TRBV20-1 to TRBJ2-5; D may be TRBD2 (6 bases). Germline V CDR1 and CDR2: DFQATT, SNEGSKA (reference sequence). This CDR3 contains 15 residues. Partial CDR3 DNA: TGCAGTGCTAGTAGCGCTAGCGAAAACACAGATACC. This sequence encodes CSASSASENTDT. The complete CDR3 sequence is CSASSASENTDTQYF.

This clone was recorded many times. The sequenced fragment ends 3 residues before the CDR3 boundary, so the rest is inferred from the germline J gene. This chain connects TRBV2 to TRBJ2-2; D uncertain. From germline, CDR1 is SNHLY and CDR2 FYNNEI. The germline V and J ends were trimmed by 4 bases and 0 bases, with 6 bases remaining between them. The CDR3 is 14 amino acids. CDR3 bases read: TGTGCCAGCAGTGTAAGCGCGAACACCGGGGAG. Its translation: CASSVSANTGE. The full CDR3 sequence reads CASSVSANTGELFF.

Ten or more counts support this clone. The read is 3 residues too short to cover the CDR3 end, so that end is filled in from the germline J gene. The chain links TRBV30 to TRBJ2-1; D may be TRBD2 (6 bases). The CDR3 extends over 16 amino acids. Germline V gene data show CDR1 as GTSNPN and CDR2 as SVGIG (reference sequence). Trimming stripped 0 bases from V and 9 bases from J, with 21 bases between. CDR3 amino acids: CAWSVRSGLTQPEQFF. CDR3 DNA (partial): TGTGCCTGGAGTGTTCGTTCGGGACTCACCCAACCTGAG.

This clone was detected many times. The CDR3 extends 3 residues past the end of the read, so its final part is completed from the germline J gene. The chain links TRBV19 to TRBJ2-5, with D possibly being TRBD1 (8 bases). Germline V lookup: CDR1 LNHDA, CDR2 SQIVND (reference sequence). The CDR3 loop spans 15 amino acids. V dropped 7 bases and J dropped 5 bases, with 20 bases sitting between them. The CDR3 DNA, read in part, is TGTGCCAGTACCCCAGGGTACAGGGGGGGGGAGACC. It is translated as CASTPGYRGGET. The CDR3 as a whole reads CASTPGYRGGETQYF.

Remarks on this clone: The read ends 3 residues shy of where the CDR3 ends; the end is completed using the germline J gene. The chain employs TRBV6-2 or TRBV6-3 and TRBJ1-2; 7 bases match TRBD1. J gave up 5 bases and V 4 bases, and 13 bases lay outside the gene matches. Per the germline V gene, CDR1 is MNHEY and CDR2 is SVGEGT. This CDR3 is 16 amino acids long. This CDR3 reads CASSFRDRLRGYGYTF. CDR3 DNA (partial): TGTGCCAGCAGTTTTCGGGACAGACTTAGGGGATATGGC.

This clone has a count of ten or more. The missing CDR3 end, 3 residues past where the read stops, is filled in from the germline J gene. The chain employs TRBV20-1 and TRBJ2-5, with TRBD1 identical over 7 bases. The CDR3 covers 14 residues. Trimming at V came to 5 bases and at J to 4 bases, leaving 10 bases not matched to a gene. Germline V CDR1 and CDR2: DFQATT, SNEGSKA (reference sequence). CDR3 bases read: TGCAGTGCTGGGACAGTGTACCGGATAGAGACC. Encoded protein: CSAGTVYRIET. The complete CDR3 protein is CSAGTVYRIETQYF.

This clone was detected many times. Read sequence stops 3 residues before the CDR3 end, and the germline J gene provides the missing end. The V and J genes are TRBV20-1 and TRBJ2-1; 12 bases map to TRBD2. CDR1 and CDR2 (germline): DFQATT, SNEGSKA (reference sequence). With 0 bases clipped from V and 7 bases from J, the junction kept 7 bases outside the gene matches. The CDR3 spans 16 residues. CDR3 DNA, as far as it was read: TGCAGTGCTAGAGATGTTCTAGCGGGAGGGAGTAATGAG. Protein sequence: CSARDVLAGGSNE. The CDR3 in full is CSARDVLAGGSNEQFF.